The clone carrying this TCR beta chain was observed a handful of times. This record belongs to a study of technical replicates of blood from several donors. Profiled with immunoSEQ multiplex PCR; TCRdb holds only in-frame clones, not every one. This sample has 50,000 to 65,000 clones, with roughly 86% found just once. The CDR3 covers 15 residues. V dropped 4 bases and J dropped 10; count of bases not matched to a gene: 10. Germline assignment: CDR1 SGHRS and CDR2 YFSETQ. Sample: PBMCs. The TCR originated in a human donor in good health. Some clones in this sample may be carry-over from other donors' samples. The V gene is TRBV5-1, the J gene TRBJ1-6; 8 nucleotides agree with TRBD1. The DNA of the CDR3 is TGCGCCAGCAGCGAAATGGGACAGGTGGAGTCACCCCTCCACTTT. Translation: CASSEMGQVESPLHF.